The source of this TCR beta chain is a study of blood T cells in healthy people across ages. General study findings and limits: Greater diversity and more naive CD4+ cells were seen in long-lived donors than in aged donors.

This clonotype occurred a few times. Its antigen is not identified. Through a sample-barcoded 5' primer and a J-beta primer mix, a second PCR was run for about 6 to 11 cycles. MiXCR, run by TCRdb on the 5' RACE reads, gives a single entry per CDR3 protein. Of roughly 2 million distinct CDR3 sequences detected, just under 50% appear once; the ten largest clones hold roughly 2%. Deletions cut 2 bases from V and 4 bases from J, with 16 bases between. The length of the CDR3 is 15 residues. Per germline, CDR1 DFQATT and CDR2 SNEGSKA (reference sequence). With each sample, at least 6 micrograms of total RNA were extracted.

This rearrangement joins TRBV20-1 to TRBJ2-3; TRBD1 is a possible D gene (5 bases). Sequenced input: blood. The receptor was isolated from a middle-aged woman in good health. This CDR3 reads CSARRSARVADTQYF. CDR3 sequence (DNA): TGCAGTGCTAGAAGGTCTGCCAGGGTAGCAGATACGCAGTATTTT.